These T cell receptor beta chains were read from a single sample in a study of regulatory T cells in long-lasting Graves disease. TCRdb redid the calling of the multiplex PCR reads with MiXCR, one entry per CDR3 protein. Among about 560,000 distinct CDR3 sequences listed, approximately 16% were seen once. These data also formed part of another study, on T cells in Graves' hyperthyroidism and ophthalmopathy.

The sequencing here drew on peripheral blood mononuclear cells (PBMCs), taken at new diagnosis, from a patient treated with antithyroid drugs. These receptors were collected from a man between 18 and 35 years old with Graves disease. Each CDR3 is given with its conserved first and last residue. Fields, in order: CDR3 DNA, CDR3 protein, clone size, V gene, J gene, D gene. The D gene is left open where the match is weak. Only some rows state a clone size, as once, few, many or a class for expanded clones.

TGTGCCAGCAAGGCTAGCGGAGTCACAGATACGCAGTATTTT	CASKASGVTDTQYF	.	TRBV5-5	TRBJ2-3	TRBD2
TGTGCCAGCAGTTTAAGTTGGCCTCAGCCCCAGCATTTT	CASSLSWPQPQHF	few	TRBV12-3/TRBV12-4	TRBJ1-5	.
TGTGCCAGCAGACACCACGGGACAGAACCACCTAATCAGCCCCAGCATTTT	CASRHHGTEPPNQPQHF	few	TRBV14	TRBJ1-5	TRBD1
TGTGCCAGCAGTCGAGACAGGGGGGATACGCAGTATTTT	CASSRDRGDTQYF	.	TRBV12-3/TRBV12-4	TRBJ2-3	TRBD1
TGTGCCAGCAGCGGCATTACCGGGAGCGACCCCTACGAGCAGTACTTC	CASSGITGSDPYEQYF	many	TRBV6-1	TRBJ2-7	.
TGTGCCAGCAGTGTCGGACAGGTACTAGCTTTCTTT	CASSVGQVLAFF	many	TRBV25-1	TRBJ1-1	TRBD1
TGTGCCAGCAGCTTACAGACGGAATTCACAGATACGCAGTATTTT	CASSLQTEFTDTQYF	few	TRBV7-9	TRBJ2-3	.
TGTGCCAGCAGTTTTAGCGGGCCGGGCACAGATACGCAGTATTTT	CASSFSGPGTDTQYF	many	TRBV27	TRBJ2-3	TRBD2
TGTGCCAGCAGCTCCCCCGGGACCATTCAAGAGACCCAGTACTTC	CASSSPGTIQETQYF	many	TRBV11-2	TRBJ2-5	.
TGCAGTGCTAGAGAAGTGGGACTAGATATAACCCATACGCAGTATTTT	CSAREVGLDITHTQYF	few	TRBV20-1	TRBJ2-3	TRBD2
TGTGCCAGCATACACAGGGGCATGAACACTGAAGCTTTCTTT	CASIHRGMNTEAFF	few	TRBV28	TRBJ1-1	TRBD1
TGCGCCAGCAGCTTGGATGGCTTTTCCTACAATGAGCAGTTCTTC	CASSLDGFSYNEQFF	.	TRBV7-9	TRBJ2-1	.
TGTGCCAGTCTTCGACGAGCGGGAGAGCAGTACTTC	CASLRRAGEQYF	many	TRBV2	TRBJ2-7	TRBD2
TGCAGCGGCGAGCCCAGAGGGAGCTCCTACAATGAGCAGTTCTTC	CSGEPRGSSYNEQFF	many	TRBV20-1	TRBJ2-1	.
TGTGCCGCTAGCGGGTCACAGGGGGAGACCCAGTACTTC	CAASGSQGETQYF	few	TRBV12-3/TRBV12-4	TRBJ2-5	.
TGTGCCTGGAGTAACCGCAATGAGCAGTACTTC	CAWSNRNEQYF	.	TRBV30	TRBJ2-5	.
TGCGCCAGCGCCTACAGTGCCCTTAATGAAAAACTGTTTTTT	CASAYSALNEKLFF	many	TRBV5-1	TRBJ1-4	.
TGCAGTGCTCGACTAGCGGGAAAAGAGACCCAGTACTTC	CSARLAGKETQYF	few	TRBV20-1	TRBJ2-5	TRBD2
TGTGCCAGCAAGACGTACAGGGATAGCAATCAGCCCCAGCATTTT	CASKTYRDSNQPQHF	.	TRBV10-3	TRBJ1-5	.
TGCAGTGCCCGGAGGTCAGGGGACATCTCTAGTGAGCAGTTCTTC	CSARRSGDISSEQFF	many	TRBV20-1	TRBJ2-1	.
TGTGCCAGCAGCTTGGTGGGGCTACCCCTCCACTTT	CASSLVGLPLHF	many	TRBV5-6	TRBJ1-6	.
TGCAGCGTTGCTAGGACAGCCTCCTACAATGAGCAGTTCTTC	CSVARTASYNEQFF	few	TRBV29-1	TRBJ2-1	.
TGTGCCAGCGAAGACCTTGACTCCTACGAGCAGTACTTC	CASEDLDSYEQYF	.	TRBV6-1	TRBJ2-7	.
TGCGCCAGCAGCCCCCTCGGGGGATATAATTCACCCCTCCACTTT	CASSPLGGYNSPLHF	.	TRBV11-2	TRBJ1-6	.
TGTGCCAGCAGCCAAGAGGGGGGGGGCGAGCAGCACTTC	CASSQEGGGEQHF	few	TRBV4-2	TRBJ2-7	.
TGTGCCAGCAGTTCCCGGACTACCTCCTACGAGCAGTACTTC	CASSSRTTSYEQYF	many	TRBV28	TRBJ2-7	.
TGTGCCAGCAGCACCCAACTGCAAGAGACCCAGTACTTC	CASSTQLQETQYF	few	TRBV9	TRBJ2-5	.
TGCAGTGCTAGAGATCCCCTAGCGGGAGGGAAGGACCCTACCTACAATGAGCAGTTCTTC	CSARDPLAGGKDPTYNEQFF	few	TRBV20-1	TRBJ2-1	TRBD2
TGTGCCAGCAGCTTAGGGGGGCCTAGCCATCGTTACAATGAGCAGTTCTTC	CASSLGGPSHRYNEQFF	many	TRBV7-3	TRBJ2-1	.
TGTGCCACCTTAGTGCGGGGAGCGAACGAGCAGTACTTC	CATLVRGANEQYF	many	TRBV14	TRBJ2-7	.
TGTGCCAGCAGTCCCGGACAGGGGGCGAATTCCGAGCAGTACTTC	CASSPGQGANSEQYF	many	TRBV27	TRBJ2-7	TRBD1
TGTGCCAGCAGTCCGGACCGTTCTGTAGCTTTCTTT	CASSPDRSVAFF	many	TRBV28	TRBJ1-1	.
TGCAGCGTTGACATTGACAGGGCGAGCTCCTACGAGCAGCACTTC	CSVDIDRASSYEQHF	few	TRBV29-1	TRBJ2-7	TRBD1
TGTGCCAGCAGTCCGTGGGGACTAGCACGAGGGGATGAGCAGTTCTTC	CASSPWGLARGDEQFF	many	TRBV12-3/TRBV12-4	TRBJ2-1	TRBD2
TGCAGTGCTAGAGTACTGGAGGAGACCCAGTACTTC	CSARVLEETQYF	few	TRBV20-1	TRBJ2-5	.
TGTGCTAGTGGACTCACGGGGAACACTGAAGCTTTCTTT	CASGLTGNTEAFF	.	TRBV12-5	TRBJ1-1	.
TGTGCCAGCAGCTTAGAGCCAGACACTGAAGCTTTCTTT	CASSLEPDTEAFF	many	TRBV7-9	TRBJ1-1	.
TGTGCCAGCAGCTTGGATAGGGGGGGTCACAATGAGCAGTTCTTC	CASSLDRGGHNEQFF	.	TRBV5-4	TRBJ2-1	.
TGTGCCAGGAGATTGGGGGACAGTCATAGCAATCAGCCCCAGCATTTT	CARRLGDSHSNQPQHF	few	TRBV6-2/TRBV6-3	TRBJ1-5	TRBD1
TGTGCCAGCAGTTTTAACCGACTAGTGAACAACAATGAGCAGTTCTTC	CASSFNRLVNNNEQFF	many	TRBV12-3/TRBV12-4	TRBJ2-1	.
TGTGCCAGCAGCCTCAGGAGGGCTTCCACAGATACGCAGTATTTT	CASSLRRASTDTQYF	few	TRBV7-6	TRBJ2-3	.
TGTGCCAGCAGCTTAATTGGGGCGAGGGGCTCCTACAATGAGCAGTTCTTC	CASSLIGARGSYNEQFF	many	TRBV11-2	TRBJ2-1	.
TGTGCCAGCAGTTCAGAGACCCAGTACTTC	CASSSETQYF	many	TRBV18	TRBJ2-5	.
TGTGCCAGCAGCGTAGCGAGGGGCCACTCCTACAATGAGCAGTTCTTC	CASSVARGHSYNEQFF	.	TRBV9	TRBJ2-1	.
TGTGCCAGCAGCTTAGGTGATCCCTACAGGGATATGAACACTGAAGCTTTCTTT	CASSLGDPYRDMNTEAFF	few	TRBV7-9	TRBJ1-1	.
TGTGCCAGCAGCCCACAGACAGGGGCCAATCAGCCCCAGCATTTT	CASSPQTGANQPQHF	.	TRBV7-3	TRBJ1-5	TRBD1
TGTGCTAGCAGCTGTGCCGGGACAAACTCCTACGAGCAGTACTTC	CASSCAGTNSYEQYF	.	TRBV7-7	TRBJ2-7	.
TGTGCCAGCAGCGTAGGAACGGCCGCCTTAGGACTTGATACGCAGTATTTT	CASSVGTAALGLDTQYF	.	TRBV9	TRBJ2-3	.
TGTGCCAGCAGCTTAAGGAGGGGCGAGGGCACCGGGGAGCTGTTTTTT	CASSLRRGEGTGELFF	.	TRBV7-3	TRBJ2-2	.
TGTGCCAGCAGTTTACGGGGGCTCCGCTACAATGAGCAGTTCTTC	CASSLRGLRYNEQFF	many	TRBV28	TRBJ2-1	.